The 14 T cell receptor beta chains below were found in one sample sequenced in a study of a mutant IDH1 vaccine in newly diagnosed glioma. TCRdb's copy holds only in-frame clones and misses some; the assay was immunoSEQ multiplex PCR. The top ten clones hold approximately 23% of a sample with tens of thousands of clones, roughly 78% of them seen once. Their target antigens are unknown. Specified time point: week 11, during vaccination. One vaccine dose held 300 ug of mutant IDH1 20-mer peptide and came with topical imiquimod. This specimen was PBMCs, taken from a glioma patient whose treatment included an IDH1 peptide vaccine. The receptor source for this set is a man under 40 with glioma.

The chain carries TRBV6-6 and TRBJ1-1, with TRBD1 as a possible D gene (5 bases). Germline V gene sequence: CDR1 MNHNY, CDR2 SVGAGI (reference sequence). The V gene lost 0 bases and the J gene lost 11 bases, with 10 bases spanning the gap. The CDR3 is 12 amino acids. This CDR3 is CASSYSTEKAFF. CDR3 nucleotides: TGTGCCAGCAGTTACTCGACAGAAAAGGCTTTCTTT.

This clone was observed a few times. V and J are TRBV30 and TRBJ2-2; possible D gene TRBD1, 6 bases. This CDR3 is 15 amino acids long. Germline V lookup: CDR1 GTSNPN, CDR2 SVGIG (reference sequence). V lost 5 bases and J lost 6, with 19 bases in between. For the CDR3, the DNA is TGTGCCTGGCAAACCACAGGGAACTGGGCCGGGGAGCTGTTTTTT. This gives the protein CAWQTTGNWAGELFF.

This clone was detected only a few times. The rearrangement links TRBV28 to TRBJ1-5; D is undetermined. V shed 5 bases and J shed 4 bases, with 15 bases lying between them. Germline V gives CDR1 MDHEN, CDR2 SYDVKM. This CDR3 has 15 amino acids. The CDR3 here is CASSRPGQENQPQHF. The CDR3 DNA reads TGTGCCAGCAGTCGGCCCGGGCAAGAGAATCAGCCCCAGCATTTT.

This clone appeared a single time. The rearrangement joins TRBV25-1 to TRBJ2-3; 9 bases are shared with TRBD2. The CDR3 covers 15 residues. With 8 bases clipped from V and 3 bases from J, the junction kept 9 bases outside the gene matches. Germline V gene sequence: CDR1 MGHDK, CDR2 SYGVNS. CDR3 sequence (DNA): TGTGCCAGCGCCCTGGCGGGGGGGCGAACAGATACGCAGTATTTT. Protein: CASALAGGRTDTQYF.

The CDR3 bases are TGTGCCAGTAGTATTCCCCGGACAGGGAATAGTGGCTACACCTTC. Translation gives CASSIPRTGNSGYTF. The gene calls are TRBV19 and TRBJ1-2; 8 bases match TRBD1. This CDR3 is 15 amino acids long. Germline CDR1 reads LNHDA; CDR2 reads SQIVND (reference sequence). V dropped 3 bases and J dropped 7; count of bases not matched to a gene: 10.

The chain recombines TRBV5-4 with TRBJ2-7; TRBD2 might be the D (5 bases). The CDR3 runs 15 residues. Germline loops: CDR1 SGHNT, CDR2 YYREEE (reference sequence). With 0 bases removed from V and 2 bases from J, the gap between germline ends came to 12 bases. CDR3 DNA sequence: TGTGCCAGCAGCTTGGAAGGAGGCCGTACCTACGAGCAGTACTTC. Its translation is CASSLEGGRTYEQYF.

The chain combines TRBV9 with TRBJ2-3; D assignment may be TRBD1 or TRBD2 (5 bases each). The CDR3 sequence is 13 residues long. The germline CDR1 and CDR2 sequences are SGDLS and YYNGEE. With 6 bases removed from V and 5 bases from J, the gap between germline ends came to 13 bases. For the CDR3, the DNA is TGTGCCAGCACCTGGGACGGAGGAGATACGCAGTATTTT. Amino acid sequence: CASTWDGGDTQYF. The complete variable domain, with remaining parts taken from reference TRBV9 and TRBJ2-3, reads DSGVTQTPKHLITATGQRVTLRCSPRSGDLSVYWYQQSLDQGLQFLIQYYNGEERAKGNILERFSAQQFPDLHSELNLSSLELGDSALYFCASTWDGGDTQYFGPGTRLTVL.

V usage is TRBV29-1 and J usage is TRBJ2-1; no clear D gene. Trimming pared 4 bases from V and 8 bases from J, leaving 6 bases between. This CDR3 has 10 residues. Per the germline V gene, CDR1 is SQVTM and CDR2 is ANQGSEA. The CDR3 protein is CSVVLYEQFF. DNA of the CDR3: TGCAGCGTTGTTCTCTATGAGCAGTTCTTC.

This chain joins TRBV28 and TRBJ1-3; D remains unclear. The V gene lost 6 bases and the J gene lost 8 bases, with 11 bases spanning the gap. CDR3 size: 12 residues. The germline CDR1 and CDR2 sequences are MDHEN and SYDVKM. The CDR3 DNA follows: TGTGCCAGCAGCCCGTCTTTTCACACCATATATTTT. Translating it yields CASSPSFHTIYF.

This clone was counted a few times. Because it lacks the conserved phenylalanine or tryptophan at the end, this CDR3 is likely a read error. The limits of the CDR3 on the DNA are not certain, so only TCRdb's listed CDR3 is given. V and J are TRBV12-2 and TRBJ1-1. TRBV12-2 is reported as a pseudogene. The length of the CDR3 is 9 amino acids, counting both ends. This CDR3 reads CASRLVPSP.

J is TRBJ1-6 and V is TRBV5-1; no definite D call. Trimming pared 5 bases from V and 9 bases from J, leaving 12 bases between. The CDR3 extends over 13 amino acids. The germline V gene has CDR1 SGHRS and CDR2 YFSETQ. CDR3 DNA: TGCGCCAGCAGAATCTGGTACGGTTCACCCCTCCACTTT. This codes for CASRIWYGSPLHF. The full variable domain, rest sourced from reference TRBV5-1 and TRBJ1-6, is KAGVTQTPRYLIKTRGQQVTLSCSPISGHRSVSWYQQTPGQGLQFLFEYFSETQRNKGNFPGRFSGRQFSNSRSEMNVSTLELGDSALYLCASRIWYGSPLHFGNGTRLTVT.

The rearrangement uses TRBV11-2 and TRBJ1-1; D may be TRBD1 (5 bases). Per germline, CDR1 SGHAT and CDR2 FQNNGV. Trimming left V 1 base short and J 4 bases short, with 10 bases between. The CDR3 contains 14 residues. Written as DNA, the CDR3 is TGTGCCAGCAGCTTAGTCCGCGGGGGCACTGAAGCTTTCTTT. This translates into CASSLVRGGTEAFF.

The rearrangement links TRBV9 to TRBJ2-7; D may match TRBD1 or TRBD2 (5 bases each). Between the trimmed V and J ends, which lost 0 bases and 6 bases, there was a span of 13 bases. The CDR3 has 14 amino acids. Germline V lookup: CDR1 SGDLS, CDR2 YYNGEE. CDR3 region: CASSVGGSDGEQYF. The CDR3 coding sequence is TGTGCCAGCAGCGTAGGGGGGTCAGATGGCGAGCAGTACTTC.

The chain recombines TRBV6-4 with TRBJ2-1, with 10 bases aligning to TRBD2. The V gene end was trimmed by 2 bases and the J gene end by 6 bases; junction bases not matched to a gene: 10. This CDR3 region has 17 residues. Looked up from germline, CDR1 is MRHNA and CDR2 is SNTAGT. The CDR3 nucleotides read TGTGCCAGCAGTGACAGCAGCCTAGCGGGAGACCGCAATGAGCAGTTCTTC. This codes for CASSDSSLAGDRNEQFF.